The T cell receptor beta chain under discussion was sequenced for a study of blood T cell repertoires in COVID-19. Study as a whole: Researchers got acute and convalescent COVID-19 samples from the United States, Italy and Spain.

In the original processing: Nucleated cell counts were estimated from reference gene primer amplification. TCRdb's copy holds only in-frame clones and misses some; the assay was immunoSEQ multiplex PCR. V and J calls and clone size are those listed in that table; D and trimming were worked out from the DNA. The sample contains roughly 100,000 clones, 89% of which appear only once. The J segment lost 2 bases and the V segment lost 4 bases, leaving 6 bases of the junction unmatched. In germline, CDR1 is SGHRS, CDR2 YFSETQ. This CDR3 comprises 15 residues. Material for sequencing was peripheral blood. This receptor was taken from a woman older than 75 in a cohort sampled during active COVID-19. The chain recombines TRBV5-1 with TRBJ2-5; 9 positions agree with TRBD1. The CDR3 sequence: CASSLQGAKQETQYF. The CDR3 DNA follows: TGCGCCAGCAGCCTACAGGGGGCAAAGCAAGAGACCCAGTACTTC.